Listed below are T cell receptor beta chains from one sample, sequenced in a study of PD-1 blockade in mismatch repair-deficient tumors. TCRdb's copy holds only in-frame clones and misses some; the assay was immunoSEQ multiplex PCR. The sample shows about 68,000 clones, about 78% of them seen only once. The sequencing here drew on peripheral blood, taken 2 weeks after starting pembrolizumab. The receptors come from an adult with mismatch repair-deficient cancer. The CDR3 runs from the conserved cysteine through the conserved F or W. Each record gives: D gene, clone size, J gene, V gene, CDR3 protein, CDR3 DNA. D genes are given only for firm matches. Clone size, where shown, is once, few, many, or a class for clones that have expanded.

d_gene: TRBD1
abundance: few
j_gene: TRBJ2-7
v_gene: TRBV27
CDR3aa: CASSFLQGEQYF
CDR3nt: TGTGCCAGCAGTTTTCTACAGGGGGAGCAGTACTTC

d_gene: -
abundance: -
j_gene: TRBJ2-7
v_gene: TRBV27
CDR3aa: CASSLGVPRDSYEQYF
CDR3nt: TGTGCCAGCAGCCTGGGGGTTCCCCGGGACTCCTACGAGCAGTACTTC

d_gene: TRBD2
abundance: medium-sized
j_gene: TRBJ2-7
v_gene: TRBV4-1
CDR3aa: CASSQWGSSGDEQYF
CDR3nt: TGCGCCAGCAGCCAATGGGGGAGTAGCGGGGACGAGCAGTACTTC

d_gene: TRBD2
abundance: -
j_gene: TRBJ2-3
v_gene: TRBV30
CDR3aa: CAWSVFRWRETTDTQYF
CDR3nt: TGTGCCTGGAGTGTATTTAGGTGGCGGGAGACCACAGATACGCAGTATTTT

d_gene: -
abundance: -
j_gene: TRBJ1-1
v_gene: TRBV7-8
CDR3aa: CASSSYGVLNTEAFF
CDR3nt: TGTGCCAGCAGCTCCTACGGAGTTTTAAACACTGAAGCTTTCTTT

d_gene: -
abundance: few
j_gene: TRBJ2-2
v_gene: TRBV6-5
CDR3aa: CASRASNTGELFF
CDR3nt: TGTGCCAGCAGGGCGTCGAACACCGGGGAGCTGTTTTTT

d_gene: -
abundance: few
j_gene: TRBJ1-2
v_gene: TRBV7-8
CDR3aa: CASSLGERDGYTF
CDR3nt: TGTGCCAGCAGCTTAGGGGAGCGGGATGGCTACACCTTC

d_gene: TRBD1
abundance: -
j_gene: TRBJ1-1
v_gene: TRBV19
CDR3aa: CASSIDSWRDSLNTEAFF
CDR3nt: TGTGCCAGTAGTATAGATTCTTGGCGGGACAGTTTGAACACTGAAGCTTTCTTT

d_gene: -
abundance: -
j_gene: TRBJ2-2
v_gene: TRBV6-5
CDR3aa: CASTRDTANTGELFF
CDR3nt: TGTGCCAGCACCCGAGACACCGCGAACACCGGGGAGCTGTTTTTT

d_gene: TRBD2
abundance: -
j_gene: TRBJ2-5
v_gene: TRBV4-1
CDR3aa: CASSQTSLEETQYF
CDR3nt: TGCGCCAGCAGCCAGACTAGCTTGGAAGAGACCCAGTACTTC

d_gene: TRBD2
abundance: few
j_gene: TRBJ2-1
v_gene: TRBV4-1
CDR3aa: CASIPGLAGDNEQFF
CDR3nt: TGCGCCAGCATCCCTGGACTAGCGGGAGATAATGAGCAGTTCTTC

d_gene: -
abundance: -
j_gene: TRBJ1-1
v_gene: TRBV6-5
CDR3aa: CASSSFVVMNTEAFF
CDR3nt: TGTGCCAGCAGTTCGTTTGTGGTAATGAACACTGAAGCTTTCTTT

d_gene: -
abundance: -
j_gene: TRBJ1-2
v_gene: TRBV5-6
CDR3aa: CASSRLGGAIYGYTF
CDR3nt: TGTGCCAGCAGCCGCTTGGGGGGGGCTATCTATGGCTACACCTTC

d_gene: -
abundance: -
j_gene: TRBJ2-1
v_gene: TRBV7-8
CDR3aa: CASRQYNEQFF
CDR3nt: TGTGCCAGCAGGCAGTACAATGAGCAGTTCTTC

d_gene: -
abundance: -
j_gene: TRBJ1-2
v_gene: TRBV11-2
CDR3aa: CASSLGGDYGYTF
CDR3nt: TGTGCCAGCAGCTTAGGCGGGGACTATGGCTACACCTTC

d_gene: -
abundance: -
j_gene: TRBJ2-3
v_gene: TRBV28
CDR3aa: CASSDLQGRGTDTQYF
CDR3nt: TGTGCCAGCAGTGACCTGCAGGGGCGCGGTACAGATACGCAGTATTTT

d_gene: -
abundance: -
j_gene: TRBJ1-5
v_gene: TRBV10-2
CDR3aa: CASSESAGYQPQHF
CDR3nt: TGCGCCAGCAGTGAGTCGGCAGGGTATCAGCCCCAGCATTTT

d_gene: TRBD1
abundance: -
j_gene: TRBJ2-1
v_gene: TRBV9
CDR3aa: CASSESGTGEFDEQFF
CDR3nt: TGTGCCAGCAGCGAGTCCGGGACAGGGGAGTTCGATGAGCAGTTCTTC

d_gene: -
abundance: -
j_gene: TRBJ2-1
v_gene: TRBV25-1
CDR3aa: CASSDKASVVDEQFF
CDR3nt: TGTGCCAGCAGTGATAAGGCGTCAGTGGTGGATGAGCAGTTCTTC

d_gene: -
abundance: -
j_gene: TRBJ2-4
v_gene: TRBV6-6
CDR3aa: CASSETGGNIQYF
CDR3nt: TGTGCCAGCAGCGAGACAGGAGGAAACATTCAGTACTTC

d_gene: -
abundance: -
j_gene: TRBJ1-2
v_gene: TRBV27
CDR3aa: CASSSGWDYGYTF
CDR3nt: TGTGCCAGCAGTTCGGGCTGGGACTATGGCTACACCTTC

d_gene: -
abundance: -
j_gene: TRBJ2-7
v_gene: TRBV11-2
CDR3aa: CASSLDLDRYEQYF
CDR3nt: TGTGCCAGCAGCTTAGATCTCGACAGATACGAGCAGTACTTC

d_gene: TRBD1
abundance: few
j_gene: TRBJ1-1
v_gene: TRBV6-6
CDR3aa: CASSYLRGQGNTEAFF
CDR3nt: TGTGCCAGCAGTTACCTCCGGGGACAGGGGAACACTGAAGCTTTCTTT

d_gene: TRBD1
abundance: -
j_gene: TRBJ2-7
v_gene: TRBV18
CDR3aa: CASSPIGTATYEQYF
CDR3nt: TGTGCCAGCTCACCAATCGGGACAGCTACCTACGAGCAGTACTTC

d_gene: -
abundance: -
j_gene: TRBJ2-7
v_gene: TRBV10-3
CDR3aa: CAIRTSQNYEQYF
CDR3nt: TGTGCCATCAGGACCTCGCAGAATTACGAGCAGTACTTC

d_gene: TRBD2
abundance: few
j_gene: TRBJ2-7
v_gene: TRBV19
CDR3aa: CASSGLAGRSYEQYF
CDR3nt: TGTGCCAGCAGTGGACTAGCGGGACGGTCCTACGAGCAGTACTTC

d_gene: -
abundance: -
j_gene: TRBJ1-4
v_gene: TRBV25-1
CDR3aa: CASSDHHQEGNSEKLFF
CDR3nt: TGTGCCAGCAGTGACCACCATCAGGAGGGGAATAGTGAAAAACTGTTTTTT

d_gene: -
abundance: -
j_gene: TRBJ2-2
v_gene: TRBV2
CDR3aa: CASGSSYTGELFF
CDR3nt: TGTGCCAGCGGGAGTAGCTACACCGGGGAGCTGTTTTTT

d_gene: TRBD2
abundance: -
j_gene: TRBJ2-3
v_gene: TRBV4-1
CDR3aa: CASSPSSLVSAGGDTDTQYF
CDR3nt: TGCGCCAGCAGCCCATCCTCTTTGGTTTCGGCGGGAGGGGACACAGATACGCAGTATTTT

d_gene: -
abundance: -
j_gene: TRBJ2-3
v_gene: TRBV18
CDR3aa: CASSPNMDTQYF
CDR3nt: TGTGCCAGCTCACCAAATATGGATACGCAGTATTTT

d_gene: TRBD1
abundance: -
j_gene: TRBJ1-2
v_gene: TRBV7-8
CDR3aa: CASSFDRGRMDGYTF
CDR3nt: TGTGCCAGCAGCTTTGACAGGGGGCGTATGGATGGCTACACCTTC

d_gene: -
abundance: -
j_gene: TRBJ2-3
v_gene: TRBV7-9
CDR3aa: CASSDSAETDTQYF
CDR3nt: TGTGCCAGCAGCGATAGCGCCGAGACTGATACGCAGTATTTT

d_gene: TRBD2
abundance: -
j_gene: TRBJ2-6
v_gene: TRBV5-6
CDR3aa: CASSFPAGAGANVLTF
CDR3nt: TGTGCCAGCAGCTTTCCAGCGGGAGCTGGGGCCAACGTCCTGACTTTC

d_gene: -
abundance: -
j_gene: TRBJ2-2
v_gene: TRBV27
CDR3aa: CASSSPTGELFF
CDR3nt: TGTGCCAGCAGTTCACCCACCGGGGAGCTGTTTTTT

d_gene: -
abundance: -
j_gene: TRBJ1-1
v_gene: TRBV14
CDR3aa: CASSQALGGFTEAFF
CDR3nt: TGTGCCAGCAGCCAAGCGCTTGGGGGGTTCACTGAAGCTTTCTTT

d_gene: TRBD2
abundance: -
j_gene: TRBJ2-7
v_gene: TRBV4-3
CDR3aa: CASSQQRGNEQYF
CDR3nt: TGCGCCAGCAGCCAACAGCGGGGGAACGAGCAGTACTTC

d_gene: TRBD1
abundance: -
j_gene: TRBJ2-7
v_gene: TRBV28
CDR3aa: CASSSGQGFLYEQYF
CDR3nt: TGTGCCAGCAGTTCAGGACAGGGGTTTCTCTACGAGCAGTACTTC

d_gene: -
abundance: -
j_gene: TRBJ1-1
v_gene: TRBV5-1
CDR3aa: CASSGGLGGTEAFF
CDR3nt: TGCGCCAGCAGCGGGGGACTGGGAGGAACTGAAGCTTTCTTT

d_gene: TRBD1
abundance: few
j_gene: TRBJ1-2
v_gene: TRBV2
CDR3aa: CASSRDRGNYGYTF
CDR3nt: TGTGCCAGCAGCCGGGACAGGGGCAACTATGGCTACACCTTC

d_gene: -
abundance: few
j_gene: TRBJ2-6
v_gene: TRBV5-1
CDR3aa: CASSSGSTSGANVLTF
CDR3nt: TGCGCCAGCTCCAGCGGGTCTACGTCTGGGGCCAACGTCCTGACTTTC

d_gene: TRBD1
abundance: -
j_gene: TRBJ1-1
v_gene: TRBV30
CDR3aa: CAWTGTVNTEAFF
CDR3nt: TGTGCCTGGACCGGGACAGTGAACACTGAAGCTTTCTTT

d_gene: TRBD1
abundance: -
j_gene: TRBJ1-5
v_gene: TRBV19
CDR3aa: CASNLGATGVQPQHF
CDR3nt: TGTGCCAGTAACCTAGGGGCCACAGGGGTCCAGCCCCAGCATTTT

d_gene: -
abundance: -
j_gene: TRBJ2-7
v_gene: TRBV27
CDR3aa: CASKGWRDPYEQYF
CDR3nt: TGTGCCAGCAAAGGTTGGCGGGACCCCTACGAGCAGTACTTC

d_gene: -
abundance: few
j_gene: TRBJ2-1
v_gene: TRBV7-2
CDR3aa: CASSLGASEQFF
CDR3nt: TGTGCCAGCAGCCTAGGGGCGAGTGAGCAGTTCTTC

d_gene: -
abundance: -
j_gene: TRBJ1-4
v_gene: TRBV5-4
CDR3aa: CASSRDGLATNEKLFF
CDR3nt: TGTGCCAGCAGCCGGGACGGATTAGCAACTAATGAAAAACTGTTTTTT

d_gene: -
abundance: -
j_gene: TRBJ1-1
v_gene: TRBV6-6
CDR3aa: CASMVGAEAFF
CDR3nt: TGTGCCAGCATGGTTGGCGCCGAAGCTTTCTTT

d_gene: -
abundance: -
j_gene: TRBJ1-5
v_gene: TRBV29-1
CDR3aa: CSVGGGTSSQPQHF
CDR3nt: TGCAGCGTTGGCGGGGGGACATCAAGCCAGCCCCAGCATTTT